Listed below are T cell receptor beta chains from one sample, sequenced in a study of shared clonotypes between healthy human individuals. TCRdb's copy holds only in-frame clones and misses some; the assay was immunoSEQ multiplex PCR. Of roughly 2.2 million clones listed, more than 85% are singletons. Sequenced: naive CD4+ T cells from PBMCs. The receptor set was obtained from a man between 18 and 29 years old in good health. Some clones in this sample may be carry-over from other donors' samples. Both conserved end residues are part of each CDR3. A D gene is named only where the DNA matches it firmly. Clone size is not always given. Where it is, it says once, few, many or a class for expanded clones.

abundance | d_gene | j_gene | v_gene | CDR3nt | CDR3aa
. | . | TRBJ2-3 | TRBV7-8 | TGTGCCAGCAGCTCCGAAATCACCCCGGACGTTAGAGATACGCAGTATTTT | CASSSEITPDVRDTQYF
. | TRBD2 | TRBJ2-1 | TRBV7-9 | TGTGCCAGCAGCTTAGCGCGACTAGCGGGCCCCACCTACAATGAGCAGTTCTTC | CASSLARLAGPTYNEQFF
. | . | TRBJ2-1 | TRBV18 | TGTGCCAGCTCACCACTGACTCCAGCCTACAATGAGCAGTTCTTC | CASSPLTPAYNEQFF
. | . | TRBJ2-7 | TRBV11-2 | TGTGCCAGCAGCCCCCTCCGGGACTTCCACTACGAGCAGTACTTC | CASSPLRDFHYEQYF
. | . | TRBJ1-2 | TRBV7-2 | TGTGCCAGCAGCTTACAGGGTCCGGCTAACTATGGCTACACCTTC | CASSLQGPANYGYTF
once | . | TRBJ2-6 | TRBV12-5 | TGTGCTAGTGGTTTCACCGGGGGGGCCAACGTCCTGACTTTC | CASGFTGGANVLTF
. | . | TRBJ2-7 | TRBV2 | TGTGCCAGCAGTGAAGAAGGGGGGCAGACCTACGAGCAGTACTTC | CASSEEGGQTYEQYF
. | TRBD1 | TRBJ1-4 | TRBV7-9 | TGTGCCAGCAGCTTATTGGGACAGGGTAAAGAAAAACTGTTTTTT | CASSLLGQGKEKLFF
. | . | TRBJ1-1 | TRBV29-1 | TGCAGCGTTTGCCGGGACAAGAACACTGAAGCTTTCTTT | CSVCRDKNTEAFF
. | . | TRBJ1-1 | TRBV19 | TGTGCCAGTAGACCCTCCGACAGGAACACTGAAGCTTTCTTT | CASRPSDRNTEAFF
. | TRBD1 | TRBJ1-1 | TRBV5-1 | TGCGCCAGCAGCCTGCAGGGGGGGAACACTGAAGCTTTCTTT | CASSLQGGNTEAFF
. | TRBD2 | TRBJ2-3 | TRBV28 | TGTGCCAGCACCATTCCCCTAGCGGGAGTGGCGGGAAATACGCAGTATTTT | CASTIPLAGVAGNTQYF
. | . | TRBJ1-3 | TRBV6-5 | TGTGCCAGCAGTTACCGAGCCATAAGCTCTGGAAACACCATATATTTT | CASSYRAISSGNTIYF
. | TRBD2 | TRBJ2-7 | TRBV28 | TGTGCCAGCAGTTTATATAGCGGGAGCGGGTCCTACGAGCAGTACTTC | CASSLYSGSGSYEQYF
. | TRBD2 | TRBJ2-3 | TRBV4-1 | TGCGCCAGCAGCCAGTTGACTAGCGGGAGTGTATATTTT | CASSQLTSGSVYF
few | . | TRBJ1-1 | TRBV9 | TGTGCCAGCAGCGAACGGCTTTACACTGAAGCTTTCTTT | CASSERLYTEAFF
. | . | TRBJ1-5 | TRBV28 | TGTGCCAGCAGTTTCTGGGGAGCGAGCAATCAGCCCCAGCATTTT | CASSFWGASNQPQHF
. | TRBD1 | TRBJ1-1 | TRBV28 | TGTGCCAGCAGTTCATACGACAGGGGGGGGTTGATCTTT | CASSSYDRGGLIF
. | . | TRBJ1-4 | TRBV5-1 | TGCGCCAGCAGACCGTTGGGGAATGAAAAACTGTTTTTT | CASRPLGNEKLFF
. | . | TRBJ1-3 | TRBV28 | TGTGCCAGCAGTTCCCCGACGGGATCTTTCGGAAACACCATATATTTT | CASSSPTGSFGNTIYF
once | . | TRBJ1-2 | TRBV27 | TGTGCCAGCAGCCTGGGGGCCCGGGACCCCAAAACTAACTATGGCTACACCTTC | CASSLGARDPKTNYGYTF
. | . | TRBJ2-1 | TRBV7-2 | TGTGCCAGCAGCTTAGGGGTCCTTACCTACAATGAGCAGTTCTTC | CASSLGVLTYNEQFF
. | . | TRBJ2-5 | TRBV2 | TGTGCCAGCAGCTACCAACTGGCCCAAGAGACCCAGTACTTC | CASSYQLAQETQYF
. | . | TRBJ2-2 | TRBV7-9 | TGTGCCAGCAGCCAAGGGGGGTCCGGGGAGCTGTTTTTT | CASSQGGSGELFF
. | . | TRBJ2-2 | TRBV28 | TGTGCCAGCAACCCGTCCTTTAGCGGAACCGGGGAGCTGTTTTTT | CASNPSFSGTGELFF
. | . | TRBJ1-3 | TRBV18 | TGTGCCAGCTCCCCGGACCGGGCGGGGAATGGAAACACCATATATTTT | CASSPDRAGNGNTIYF